The source of this TCR beta chain is a study of cytomegalovirus exposure and HLA in healthy donors (dated by TCRdb to the late 2010s). With regard to the full study: In an earlier analysis of 587 of the donors, 276 Gb of sequence data and 95 million to 130 million unique TCR beta sequences from 180 million or so T cells were reported. A later analysis re-examined previously published TCR beta repertoires from just over 650 donors and added high-resolution HLA genotyping to investigate patterns of TCR occurrence. Across around 400 genotyped donors of the cohort, an average of about 240,000 unique TCR beta nucleotide sequences per donor were sequenced, and around 20% of those sequences were non-productive. A separate validation cohort of about 110 different subjects was used in addition to the 666-subject first cohort. To predict cytomegalovirus infection status, the study combined high-throughput TCR immunosequencing, statistical association of individual TCRs with disease status, and machine learning. About 310 gigabases of sequencing data and tens of millions of unique TCR sequences were included in an early release covering around 600 HLA-typed donors. Roughly 5 DR-DQ haplotypes were handled as single units for association and clustering, since linkage in the cohort was strong. In a later genetic analysis, genome-wide SNP genotypes for about three fifths of the roughly 670 donors were used, and that subset was treated as a discovery cohort. Every repertoire in the discovery cohort had been generated on one and the same sequencing platform. To decide whether each TCR beta V gene segment behaved as functional or pseudogenic, an earlier analysis of fewer than 750 of the donors relied on high-throughput TCR beta sequencing. Of the 398 genotyped donors, roughly 76% were placed in the genetic ancestry cluster associated with self-reported Caucasian donors. Typing coverage varied by locus: roughly 620-640 donors for A, B, C, DRB1 and DQB1; some 520 for DQA1; around 570 for DPA1; roughly 470 for DPB1. Rather than using new phenotypic data, the later analysis identified candidate immune exposures from TCR beta sequences and from how often those sequences occurred across donors. Using immunosequencing, the study profiled T cell repertoires from about 650 subjects and related those repertoires to cytomegalovirus serostatus. Donor age, sex, ethnicity and CMV serostatus were compiled alongside the repertoire data. HLA typing included class I and class II loci at four-digit resolution. The study aimed to test whether signatures of past pathogen exposure could be identified by cataloging public T cell receptors. What the research found in general, with its limitations: A further reported finding was that TCR beta sequences accurately predicted the HLA-A and HLA-B alleles for most subjects in the first cohort. The authors suggested that the approach could potentially be generalized to other disease states and immunological phenotypes. At a false discovery rate of 0.05, a later analysis linked some 17,000 TCR beta sequences to specific HLA alleles. The classifier was reported to diagnose cytomegalovirus status with high specificity and sensitivity in both the original cohort and the validation cohort. The presence/absence analyses assumed that sequencing depth was roughly uniform across donors, and that assumption may not be true. Several of the top co-occurrence clusters appeared to be linked to parvovirus B19, influenza, CMV and Epstein-Barr virus, according to a later analysis. According to a later analysis, TCR association rates differed among HLA loci, with DRB1 alleles showing the most associated TCRs and HLA-C alleles showing the fewest. The study gave a list of more than 150 TCR beta chains associated with cytomegalovirus. A later analysis found that HLA-associated TCR beta chains were more clonally expanded and had lower generation probabilities than equally common non-associated chains. A group of highly shared sequence variants was considered likely to be a technical artifact of the sequencing pipeline. A later genetic analysis reported fewer N-insertions in productive TCRs among donors in an Asian-associated ancestry cluster than the roughly 690-donor mean. The earlier analysis of approximately 590 of the donors excluded some 16 rarely observed V segments, including chromosome 9 orphons, because counts were too low. Most TCR sequences were seen in very few donors, while some public TCRs were found in many individuals. According to a later analysis, most CMV-associated TCR beta chains appeared to be HLA-restricted, and the HLA associations seemed to be driven largely by CMV exposure. Assigning TCR associations to individual alleles was difficult when HLA alleles, especially DR and DQ, strongly co-occurred. Because HLA typing was unavailable for some donors at each locus, only the typed subset was used in association tests. In vitro tests confirmed that a few of the cytomegalovirus-associated TCR beta chains recognize cytomegalovirus antigens. In an earlier analysis of 450 to 750 of the donors, most TCR beta V segments appeared in productive rearrangements about 87% or about 30% of the time, broadly matching IMGT annotations. A later genetic analysis associated a missense DCLRE1C variant with V-gene and J-gene trimming of TCR beta chains, and an independent cohort replicated the association. For the cohort, immune exposure information was limited to CMV serostatus. In this cohort, only TCR beta chains were sequenced, and detectable features were limited by the absence of alpha or paired-chain data. Linkage disequilibrium might explain the correlated functional status among segregating V segments, but an unknown experimental factor could not be excluded.

Receptor amplification or capture employed the immunoSEQ multiplex PCR assay. For the multiplex PCR, a mixture combining 60 forward primers for TCR Vbeta segments and 13 reverse primers for TCR Jbeta segments was used. A multiplex PCR assay on genomic DNA amplified the CDR3 region of rearranged TCR beta genes. The amplified TCR beta libraries were sequenced on the Illumina HiSeq System as 87-base-pair reads. The authors processed their data as follows. In a later analysis, roughly 80 million unique TCR beta chains were counted across the 500 to 700 repertoires, and roughly 11 million of these chains were shared by at least two donors. A nearest-neighbor algorithm error-corrected the raw reads and collapsed the reads into unique sequences, merging closely related sequences to remove PCR and sequencing errors. V, D and J gene segments were assigned by aligning CDR3 sequences to IMGT reference sequences. For a sequence to be retained, a match of at least six nucleotides was required to both a V gene segment and a J gene segment. Rearrangements were classified as productive when the CDR3 lacked stop codons and remained in frame with V and J, and all other rearrangements were classified as non-productive. Following IMGT convention, CDR3 was defined as the stretch from the second conserved V-encoded cysteine to the conserved J-encoded phenylalanine. Sequences without an unambiguous match to a single V gene segment were excluded from the earlier analysis of several hundred of the donors. An earlier analysis of around 600 of the donors classified V segments as functional when productive rearrangements were above 56.7% and as segregating when the standard deviation between donors was above 5%. A statistical classification framework was developed to diagnose cytomegalovirus status using the catalog of TCR beta chain sequences. A later analysis assigned V and J genes by comparing TCR nucleotide sequences with IMGT/GENE-DB human TR gene sequences. The TCRdist pipeline was used in a later analysis to assign CDR3 sequences and most-parsimonious VDJ recombination scenarios. A later analysis defined each TCR beta chain by its CDR3 amino acid sequence plus V-gene family, and excluded reads lacking a unique V-gene family. A later analysis removed roughly 590 highly shared, low-generation-probability nucleotide sequences to deal with suspected cross-contamination and a sequencing artifact. For each public chain, a later analysis derived a clonal expansion index from normalized ranks of inferred template counts within each repertoire. In a later analysis, generation probabilities were computed with a VDJ recombination model fitted to out-of-frame rearrangements, and the resulting probabilities were checked against IGoR. A later analysis scored TCR-TCR, TCR-HLA and TCR-CMV co-occurrence with hypergeometric tests, applying a repertoire-size bias correction to TCR pairs. In a later analysis, false discovery rates were estimated by permuting HLA or CMV assignments 20 times. A later analysis grouped co-occurring TCRs with DBSCAN, adding TCRdist sequence similarity when clustering within HLA-allele-positive subsets. Co-occurrence clustering excluded repertoires with fewer than 30,000 or more than 120,000 public chains, plus five with anomalous nucleotide sharing. TCRdb's version of the immuneACCESS table is confined to in-frame rearrangements and falls short of the full clone set. An unresolved V gene accounts for under half of the shortfall where checked; the remainder is of unknown origin. That table gives V, J and clone size, and the DNA gave D and trimming. The sample table shows roughly 36,000 clones, and roughly 80% are seen once. In total, the top ten clones hold approximately 5.5% of the sample.

In total, about 650 healthy bone marrow donors made up the cohort. At the time of sampling, all cohort members were nominally healthy, though unrecorded immune exposures were likely present. The donor tested CMV seronegative and was one of the 352 seronegative cohort members. A peripheral blood sample was collected from each donor, and TCR beta sequencing was performed on peripheral blood mononuclear cells. Genomic DNA was extracted from the blood cell samples with the Qiagen DNeasy Blood Extraction Kit. A word on this clone: Its antigen is currently not known. Base qualities are not provided; no much larger clone lies one nucleotide away.

The sample consisted of PBMCs. The TCR originated in a male donor in good health and CMV-seronegative.

The base sequence is TGTGCCAGCAGCCCCCTCAGGGTCACTGAAGCTTTCTTT. Its protein reads: CASSPLRVTEAFF. This chain is built from TRBV9 and TRBJ1-1; D gene: possibly TRBD1, on 5 matching bases. CDR1 and CDR2 were assigned from the germline V gene as SGDLS and YYNGEE. The CDR3 sequence holds 13 residues, the cysteine and phenylalanine included. The retained sequence is limited to the CDR3, 39 bases, with the frame set at the first base. Trimming takes 4 bases from V and 4 bases from J, and the germline ends sit 11 bases apart.